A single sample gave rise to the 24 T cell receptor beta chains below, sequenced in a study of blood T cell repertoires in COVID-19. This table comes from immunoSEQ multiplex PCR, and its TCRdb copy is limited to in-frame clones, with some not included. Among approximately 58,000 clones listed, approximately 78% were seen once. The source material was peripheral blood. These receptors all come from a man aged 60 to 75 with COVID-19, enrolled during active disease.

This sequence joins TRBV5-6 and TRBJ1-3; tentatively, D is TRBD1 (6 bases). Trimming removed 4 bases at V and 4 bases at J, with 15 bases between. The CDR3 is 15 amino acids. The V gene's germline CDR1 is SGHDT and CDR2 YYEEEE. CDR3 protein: CASSNAPGVGNTIYF. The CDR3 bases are TGTGCCAGCAGCAACGCTCCAGGGGTGGGAAACACCATATATTTT.

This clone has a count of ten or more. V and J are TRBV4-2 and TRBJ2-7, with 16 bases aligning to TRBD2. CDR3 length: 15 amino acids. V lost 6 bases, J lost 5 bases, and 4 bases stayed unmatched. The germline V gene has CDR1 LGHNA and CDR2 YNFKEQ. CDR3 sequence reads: CASRGLAGGAHEQYF. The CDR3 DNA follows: TGTGCCAGCAGGGGACTAGCGGGAGGGGCCCACGAGCAGTACTTC.

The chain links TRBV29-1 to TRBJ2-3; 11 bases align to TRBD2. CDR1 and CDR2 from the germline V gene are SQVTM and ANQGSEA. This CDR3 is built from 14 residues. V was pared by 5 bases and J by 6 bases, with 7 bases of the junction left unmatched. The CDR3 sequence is CSVSLAGGRDTQYF. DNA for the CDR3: TGCAGCGTTTCCCTAGCGGGAGGACGGGATACGCAGTATTTT.

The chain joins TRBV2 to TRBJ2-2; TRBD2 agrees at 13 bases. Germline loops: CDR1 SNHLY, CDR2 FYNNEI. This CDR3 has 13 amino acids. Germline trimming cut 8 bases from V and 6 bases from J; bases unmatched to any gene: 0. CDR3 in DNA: TGTGCCAGCGGACTAGCGGGAGCCGGGGAGCTGTTTTTT. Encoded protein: CASGLAGAGELFF.

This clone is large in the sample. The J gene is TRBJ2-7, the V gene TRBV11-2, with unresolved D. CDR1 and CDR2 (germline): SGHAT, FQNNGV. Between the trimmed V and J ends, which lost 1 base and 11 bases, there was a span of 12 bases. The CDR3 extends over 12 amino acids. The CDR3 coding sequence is TGTGCCAGCAGCTTAGGAGGTCCTGAGGAGTACTTC. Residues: CASSLGGPEEYF.

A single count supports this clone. The CDR3 is CASSQQGWRGTQYF. For the CDR3, the DNA is TGTGCCAGCAGCCAACAGGGTTGGCGAGGGACCCAGTACTTC. The V and J genes are TRBV5-4 and TRBJ2-5; a weak D match, TRBD1 (6 bases). V was shortened by 4 bases and J by 7 bases, with 17 bases between the two germline ends. Germline CDR1 SGHNT, CDR2 YYREEE (reference sequence). The CDR3 loop spans 14 amino acids.

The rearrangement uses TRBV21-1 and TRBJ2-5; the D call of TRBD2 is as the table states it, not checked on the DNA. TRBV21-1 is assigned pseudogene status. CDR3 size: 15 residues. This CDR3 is CASSKWPTRGETQYF. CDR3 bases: TGTGCCAGCAGCAAGTGGCCGACCCGGGGAGAGACCCAGTACTTC.

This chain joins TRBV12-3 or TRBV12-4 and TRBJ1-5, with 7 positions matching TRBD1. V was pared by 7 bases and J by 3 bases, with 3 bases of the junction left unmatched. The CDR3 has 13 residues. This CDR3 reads CASTTGYNQPQHF. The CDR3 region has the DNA TGTGCCAGCACGACAGGGTACAATCAGCCCCAGCATTTT.

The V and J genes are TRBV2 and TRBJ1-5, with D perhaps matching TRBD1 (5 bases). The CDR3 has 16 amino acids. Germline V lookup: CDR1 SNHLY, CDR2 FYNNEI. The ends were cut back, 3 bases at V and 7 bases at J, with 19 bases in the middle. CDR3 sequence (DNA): TGTGCCAGCAGTGATTCAGGGAAGGGGCCTGGCCAGCCCCAGCATTTT. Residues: CASSDSGKGPGQPQHF. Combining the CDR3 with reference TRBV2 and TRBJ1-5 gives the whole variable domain EPEVTQTPSHQVTQMGQEVILRCVPISNHLYFYWYRQILGQKVEFLVSFYNNEISEKSEIFDDQFSVERPDGSNFTLKIRSTKLEDSAMYFCASSDSGKGPGQPQHFGDGTRLSIL.

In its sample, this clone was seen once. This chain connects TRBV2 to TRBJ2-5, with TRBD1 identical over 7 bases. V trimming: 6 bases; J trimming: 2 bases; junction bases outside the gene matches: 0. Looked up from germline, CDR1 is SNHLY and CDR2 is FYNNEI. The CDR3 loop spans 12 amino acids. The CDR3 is CASRQGQETQYF. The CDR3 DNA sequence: TGTGCCAGCAGACAGGGGCAAGAGACCCAGTACTTC.

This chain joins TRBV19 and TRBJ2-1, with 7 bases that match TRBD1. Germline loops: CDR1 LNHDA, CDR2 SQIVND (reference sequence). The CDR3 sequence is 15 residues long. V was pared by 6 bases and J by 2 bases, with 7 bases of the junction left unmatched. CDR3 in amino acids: CASSMDRSAYNEQFF. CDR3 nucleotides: TGTGCCAGTAGCATGGACAGGAGTGCCTACAATGAGCAGTTCTTC. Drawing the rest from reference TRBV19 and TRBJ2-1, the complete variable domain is DGGITQSPKYLFRKEGQNVTLSCEQNLNHDAMYWYRQDPGQGLRLIYYSQIVNDFQKGDIAEGYSVSREKKESFPLTVTSAQKNPTAFYLCASSMDRSAYNEQFFGPGTRLTVL.

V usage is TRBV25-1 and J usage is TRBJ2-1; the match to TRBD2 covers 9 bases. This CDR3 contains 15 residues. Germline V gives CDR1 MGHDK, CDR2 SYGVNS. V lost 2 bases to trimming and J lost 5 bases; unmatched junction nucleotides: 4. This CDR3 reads CASSEQLAGNNEQFF. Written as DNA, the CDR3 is TGTGCCAGCAGTGAACAACTAGCGGGTAACAATGAGCAGTTCTTC.

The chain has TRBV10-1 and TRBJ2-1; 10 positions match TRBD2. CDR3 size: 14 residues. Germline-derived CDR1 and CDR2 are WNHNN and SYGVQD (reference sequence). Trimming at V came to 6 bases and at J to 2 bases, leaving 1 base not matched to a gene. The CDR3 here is CASRTSGAYNEQFF. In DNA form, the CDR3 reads TGCGCCAGCAGAACTAGCGGGGCCTACAATGAGCAGTTCTTC.

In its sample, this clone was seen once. Here the CDR3 DNA reads TGTGCCAGCAGCAGGGACAGGGGGGCCTACGAGCAGTACTTC. Translated, it gives CASSRDRGAYEQYF. The rearrangement links TRBV6-6 to TRBJ2-7; TRBD1 matches 11 bases. This CDR3 has 14 amino acids. Germline V gives CDR1 MNHNY, CDR2 SVGAGI (reference sequence). V lost 6 bases, J lost 2 bases, and 3 bases stayed unmatched.

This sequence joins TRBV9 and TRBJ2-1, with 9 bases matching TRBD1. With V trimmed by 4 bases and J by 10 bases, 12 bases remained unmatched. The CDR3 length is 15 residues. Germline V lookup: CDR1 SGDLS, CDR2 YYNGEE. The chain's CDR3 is CASSLAGTGWREQFF. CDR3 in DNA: TGTGCCAGCAGCCTTGCCGGGACAGGGTGGAGGGAGCAGTTCTTC.

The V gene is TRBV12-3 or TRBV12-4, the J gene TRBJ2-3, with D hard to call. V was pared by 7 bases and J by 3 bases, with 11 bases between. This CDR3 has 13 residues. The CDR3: CASTPPMTDTQYF. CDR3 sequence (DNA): TGTGCCAGCACCCCCCCTATGACAGATACGCAGTATTTT.

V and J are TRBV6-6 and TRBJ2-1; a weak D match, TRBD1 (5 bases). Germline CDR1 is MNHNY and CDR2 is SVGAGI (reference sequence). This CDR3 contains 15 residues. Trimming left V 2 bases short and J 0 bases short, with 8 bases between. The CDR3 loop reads CASSYPGNSYNEQFF. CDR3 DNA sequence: TGTGCCAGCAGTTACCCAGGGAACTCCTACAATGAGCAGTTCTTC.

The DNA for the CDR3 is TGTGCCAGCAGAAACCCCTCGGACAGGGGATATTATGGCTACACCTTC. This translates into CASRNPSDRGYYGYTF. The chain joins TRBV5-4 to TRBJ1-2, with TRBD1 identical over 9 bases. This CDR3 is built from 16 residues. V shed 5 bases, J shed 5 bases, and the junction held 13 bases outside the gene matches. The germline gives CDR1 SGHNT, CDR2 YYREEE (reference sequence).

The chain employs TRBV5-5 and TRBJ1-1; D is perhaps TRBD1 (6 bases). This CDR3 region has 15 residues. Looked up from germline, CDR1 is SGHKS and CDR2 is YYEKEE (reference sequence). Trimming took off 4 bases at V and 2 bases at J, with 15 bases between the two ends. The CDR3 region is CASSRRGADNTEAFF. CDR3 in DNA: TGTGCCAGCAGCCGGCGGGGGGCGGATAACACTGAAGCTTTCTTT.

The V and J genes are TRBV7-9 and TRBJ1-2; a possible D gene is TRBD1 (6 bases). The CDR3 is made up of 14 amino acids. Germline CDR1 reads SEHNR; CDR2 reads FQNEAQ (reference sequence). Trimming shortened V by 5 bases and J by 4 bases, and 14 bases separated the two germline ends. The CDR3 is CASSPRTAFYGYTF. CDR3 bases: TGTGCCAGCAGCCCCCGGACAGCTTTCTATGGCTACACCTTC.

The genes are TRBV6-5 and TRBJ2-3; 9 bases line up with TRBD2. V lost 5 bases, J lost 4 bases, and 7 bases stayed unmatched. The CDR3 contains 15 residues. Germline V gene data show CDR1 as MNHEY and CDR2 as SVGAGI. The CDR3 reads CASSTGLALSDTQYF. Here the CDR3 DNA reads TGTGCCAGCAGTACGGGACTAGCTCTCTCAGATACGCAGTATTTT.

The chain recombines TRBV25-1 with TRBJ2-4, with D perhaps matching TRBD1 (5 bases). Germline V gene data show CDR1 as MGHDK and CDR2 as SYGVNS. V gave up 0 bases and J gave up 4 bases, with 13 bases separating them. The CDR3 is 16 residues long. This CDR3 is CASSEYGAGLKNIQYF. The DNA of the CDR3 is TGTGCCAGCAGTGAATATGGAGCAGGGCTAAAAAACATTCAGTACTTC.

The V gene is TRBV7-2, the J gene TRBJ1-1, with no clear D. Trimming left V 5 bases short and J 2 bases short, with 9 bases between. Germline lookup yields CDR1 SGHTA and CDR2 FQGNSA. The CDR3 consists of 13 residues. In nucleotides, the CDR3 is TGTGCCAGCAGCATACAAAGTAACACTGAAGCTTTCTTT. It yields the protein CASSIQSNTEAFF.

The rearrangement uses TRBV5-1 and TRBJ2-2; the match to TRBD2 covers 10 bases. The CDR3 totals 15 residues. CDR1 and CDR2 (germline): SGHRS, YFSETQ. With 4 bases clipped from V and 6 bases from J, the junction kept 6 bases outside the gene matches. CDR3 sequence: CASSPGTSDPGELFF. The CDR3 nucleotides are TGCGCCAGCAGCCCGGGGACTAGCGATCCCGGGGAGCTGTTTTTT.